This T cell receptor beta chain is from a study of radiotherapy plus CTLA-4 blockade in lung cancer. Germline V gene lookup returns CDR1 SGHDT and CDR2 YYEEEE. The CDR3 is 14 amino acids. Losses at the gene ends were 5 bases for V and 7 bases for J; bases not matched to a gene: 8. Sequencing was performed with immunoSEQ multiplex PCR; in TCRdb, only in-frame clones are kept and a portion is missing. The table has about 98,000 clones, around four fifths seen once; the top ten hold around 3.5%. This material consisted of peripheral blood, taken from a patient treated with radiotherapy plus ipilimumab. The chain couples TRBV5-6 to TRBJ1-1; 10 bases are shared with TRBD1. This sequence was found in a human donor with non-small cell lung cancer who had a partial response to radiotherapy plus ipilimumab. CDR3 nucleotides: TGTGCCAGCAGAAGACAGGGGGCGCGGAGTGAAGCTTTCTTT. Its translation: CASRRQGARSEAFF.